This T cell receptor beta chain was identified in a study of T cells expressing NK-cell markers (dated by TCRdb to about 2020). About the investigation overall: TCR beta-chain repertoires were profiled in sorted CD3+CD56+NKG2C+, CD3+CD56+NKG2C- and CD3+CD56-NKG2C+ T-cell subsets from fewer than 10 donors. Among the eight sequenced donors, only one was HCMV-seronegative, while the other seven were HCMV-seropositive. The study sequenced eight donors, all healthy volunteers chosen at random: three men and five women. Libraries were sequenced as 2 x 150 bp reads on Illumina HiSeq 2000/2500, MiSeq or NextSeq.

To determine HCMV serostatus, a commercial ELISA kit was used to detect HCMV-specific IgG in serum. Ficoll density gradient centrifugation was used to isolate peripheral blood mononuclear cells from blood. Note on this clonotype: It lacks a known antigen.

The listed sequencing device is Illumina HiSeq 2000. The TCR beta cDNA libraries were made using 5'RACE template switching, a step that added both a universal primer site and unique molecular identifiers. cDNA synthesis was primed from the TCR beta constant segment, followed by two successive PCR amplification steps. The paper's processing steps were these. Reads were demultiplexed and grouped by UMI with MIGEC, and clonotypes were assembled and quantified with MiTCR. To exclude erroneous sequences, only TCR cDNA sequences supported by at least two reads were retained. Downstream repertoire analysis used the tcR package, and clonotypes were matched across fractions by CDR3 nucleotide sequence plus V segment. VDJmatch was used to annotate antigen specificity against VDJdb, with one amino acid substitution in CDR3 permitted. TCRdb reprocessed the reads, reporting each CDR3 protein sequence once and no DNA. V and J calls and clone size were set by TCRdb, not the authors. This sample's table has entries for 200,000 to 300,000 distinct CDR3 sequences. The ten most abundant clones make up roughly 4.2% of the sample.

What the authors observed across the whole study: Those dominant clonotypes were again the most abundant among CD3+CD56-NKG2C+ cells in several donors, at roughly 25-65%. Whether the expanded NKG2C-expressing T cell clones were specific for HCMV antigens remained unclear. In over five donors, the dominant CD3+CD56+NKG2C+ clonotypes were found to rank among the top 10 CD8+ clonotypes and to make up roughly 1.0-7.0% of CD8+ T cells.

The CDR3 measures 13 amino acids from cysteine to phenylalanine. The entry carries no DNA sequence. The germline V gene yields MNHNS for CDR1 and SASEGT for CDR2. Recombination connected TRBV6-1 to TRBJ1-1; TCRdb's assignment of TRBD1 cannot be checked, as there is no DNA. The receptor comes from a woman between 18 and 69 years old in good health. Material: blood T cells: a sorted CD56 or NKG2C T cell subset, CD4+ or CD8+ T cells, or bulk PBMC T cells (not recorded which). The encoded CDR3 is CASRPGPNTEAFF.